The text below deals with one T cell receptor beta chain. No antigen is known for it. It was with 60 Vbeta and 13 Jbeta primers that the PCR ran. Using immunoSEQ multiplex PCR, the repertoire was profiled, and TCRdb retains in-frame clones only, with some absent. Seen in this sample are 100,000 to 150,000 clones; the ten most common clones hold approximately 1%. The record originates from a study of cytomegalovirus exposure and HLA in healthy donors. Looking at the study overall: Inside one of the first data releases sat about 85 million unique TCRs taken from HLA-typed donors.

Healthy bone marrow donors made up the cohort. General study results and limits: Earlier analysis yielded a pattern in which most TCR beta V segments were productive about 90% or about 30% of the time.

Germline V gene sequence: CDR1 LNHDA, CDR2 SQIVND (reference sequence). The germline V and J ends were trimmed by 7 bases and 4 bases, with 13 bases remaining between them. This CDR3 comprises 13 residues. The sample consisted of PBMCs. The clonotype originates from a man between 18 and 29 years old in good health and CMV-seronegative. This chain links TRBV19 with TRBJ1-2, with a tentative D call TRBD1 (6 bases). As DNA, the CDR3 is TGTGCCAGTACCGTCCGGGACATCTATGGCTACACCTTC. This translates into CASTVRDIYGYTF. The full variable domain, in which reference TRBV19 and TRBJ1-2 provide the parts outside the CDR3, is DGGITQSPKYLFRKEGQNVTLSCEQNLNHDAMYWYRQDPGQGLRLIYYSQIVNDFQKGDIAEGYSVSREKKESFPLTVTSAQKNPTAFYLCASTVRDIYGYTFGSGTRLTVV.